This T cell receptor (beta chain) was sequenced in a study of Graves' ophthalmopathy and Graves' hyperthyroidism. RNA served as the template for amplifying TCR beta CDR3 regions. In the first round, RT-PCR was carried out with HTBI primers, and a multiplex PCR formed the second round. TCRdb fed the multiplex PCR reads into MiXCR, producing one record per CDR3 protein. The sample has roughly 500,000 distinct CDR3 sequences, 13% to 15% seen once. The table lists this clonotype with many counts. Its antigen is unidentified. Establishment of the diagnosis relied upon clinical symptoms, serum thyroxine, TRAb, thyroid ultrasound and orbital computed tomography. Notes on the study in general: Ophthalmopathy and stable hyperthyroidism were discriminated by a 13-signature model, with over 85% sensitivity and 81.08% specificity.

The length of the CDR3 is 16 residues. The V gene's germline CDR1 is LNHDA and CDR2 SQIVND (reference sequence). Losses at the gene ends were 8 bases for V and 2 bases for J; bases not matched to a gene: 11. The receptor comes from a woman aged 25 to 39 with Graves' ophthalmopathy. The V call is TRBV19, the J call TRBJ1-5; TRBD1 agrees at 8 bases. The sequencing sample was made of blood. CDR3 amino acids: CASGDRGRSGNQPQHF. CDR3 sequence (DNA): TGTGCCAGTGGTGACAGGGGTAGATCGGGCAATCAGCCCCAGCATTTT.